This T cell receptor beta chain is from a study of CD8+CD57+ T cells in acquired aplastic anemia. Study information: Across the sorted CD4+ and CD8+ cells, DNA amounts averaged 3.2 ug. Whole-study findings and limits: It was found that some 31 CD8+ CDR3 sequences were shared between patients and controls.

CDR1 is LNHDA, CDR2 SQIVND, per germline (reference sequence). This CDR3 has 15 amino acids. V lost 4 bases and J lost 9, with 16 bases in between. Before being chosen for sequencing, patients had shown CD8+CD57+ cell expansion by flow cytometry. As a group, the patients uniformly had severe acquired aplastic anemia. Patients were therapy-naive when their blood was sampled. TCR beta VDJ and CDR3 were profiled, and genomic DNA was the template. MiXCR, run by TCRdb on the reads, gives a single entry per CDR3 protein. The sample shows 200,000 to 250,000 distinct CDR3 sequences, less than 60% of them seen only once. With regard to this clonotype: Antigen specificity is unknown.

The J gene is TRBJ1-6, the V gene TRBV19; perhaps TRBD1 as D (6 bases). The clonotype was recovered from a human donor with aplastic anemia. The sequencing input was sorted CD4+, CD8+, or CD8+CD57+ T cells (not recorded which) from PBMCs. The CDR3 sequence: CASSTGQWGRSPLHF. The CDR3 DNA reads as TGTGCCAGTAGTACCGGACAGTGGGGCCGTTCACCCCTCCACTTT. Together with reference TRBV19 and TRBJ1-6, the CDR3 gives the full variable domain: DGGITQSPKYLFRKEGQNVTLSCEQNLNHDAMYWYRQDPGQGLRLIYYSQIVNDFQKGDIAEGYSVSREKKESFPLTVTSAQKNPTAFYLCASSTGQWGRSPLHFGNGTRLTVT.